This entry features one T cell receptor beta chain sequence. As yet, its antigen is unknown. The entirety of the isolated RNA underwent reverse transcription, so expressed TCRB transcripts were sequenced. The protocol was immunoSEQ multiplex PCR, while the TCRdb copy is restricted to in-frame clones and leaves out a portion. The profile shows some 250,000 clones, approximately 10% of them singletons. The sample originates from a study of beta chain features in type 1 diabetes. Study details: Sorted cells from all samples, numbering 107,917,701, were examined.

General study findings and limits: Patients with Type 1 diabetes showed moderately but significantly shorter TCRB CDR3s in all four CD4+ subsets.

This receptor was taken from a man under 40 with type 1 diabetes. Sequencing was performed on naive CD4+ T cells from blood.

CDR3 coding DNA: TGCGCCAGCAGCTTTGGGACTAGTGATAATGAGCAGTTCTTC. This encodes CASSFGTSDNEQFF. The chain recombines TRBV5-1 with TRBJ2-1; 8 nucleotides match TRBD2. The CDR3 is made up of 14 amino acids. CDR1 is SGHRS, CDR2 YFSETQ, per germline. V dropped 2 bases and J dropped 7; count of bases not matched to a gene: 5.